This T cell receptor (beta chain) was sequenced for a study of shared clonotypes between healthy human individuals. The V gene's germline CDR1 is SGHVS and CDR2 FQNEAQ. The J segment lost 5 bases and the V segment lost 3 bases, leaving 7 bases of the junction unmatched. This CDR3 region has 14 residues. This clone occurred once. Generated by immunoSEQ multiplex PCR, the TCRdb table keeps only in-frame clones and is missing some. The table has millions of clones, more than 80% seen once. The TCR comes from a man aged 18 to 30 in good health. V is TRBV7-8 and J is TRBJ2-7; 7 positions match TRBD2. Material: naive CD4+ T cells sorted from blood. Subset: CD45RA+ positively selected. The CDR3 sequence is CASSFGTTYNEQYF. The CDR3 DNA is TGTGCCAGCAGCTTCGGGACTACTTACAACGAGCAGTACTTC.